A selection of T cell receptor beta chains follows, all from one sample in a study of blood T cells in healthy people across ages. TCRdb re-called the 5' RACE reads with MiXCR, one entry per CDR3 protein. The profile shows 1.5 million to 2 million distinct CDR3 sequences, around 36% of them singletons. Sequenced input: blood. All receptors come from a woman in her thirties in good health. Each CDR3 is given with its conserved first and last residue. Each record gives: V gene, D gene, clone size, J gene, CDR3 protein, CDR3 DNA. The D gene is left open where the match is weak. The listing skips clone size in some rows; elsewhere it reads once, few, many or a size class.

>TRBV20-1|.|.|TRBJ2-1
CSATRGSSYNEQFF
TGCAGTGCTACAAGAGGTAGCTCCTACAATGAGCAGTTCTTC
>TRBV20-1|TRBD2|few|TRBJ2-1
CSAPPAGAGESYNEQFF
TGCAGTGCTCCCCCCGCGGGAGCCGGGGAGTCCTACAATGAGCAGTTCTTC
>TRBV4-1|.|.|TRBJ2-7
CASSQNRGAIYEQYF
TGCGCCAGCAGCCAAAACCGGGGGGCCATTTACGAGCAGTACTTC
>TRBV4-1|.|few|TRBJ2-7
CASSQVGNQGPTYEQYF
TGCGCCAGCAGCCAAGTGGGGAATCAGGGGCCCACCTACGAGCAGTACTTC
>TRBV12-3/TRBV12-4|TRBD1|few|TRBJ1-2
CASSKGTGGGYTF
TGTGCCAGCAGCAAGGGGACAGGGGGAGGCTACACCTTC
>TRBV13|TRBD2|many|TRBJ2-7
CASSLRAGGPYEQYF
TGTGCCAGCAGCTTGAGAGCGGGAGGGCCCTACGAGCAGTACTTC
>TRBV27|.|few|TRBJ1-2
CASSLSRQIGYGYTF
TGTGCCAGCAGTTTATCGCGACAGATCGGCTATGGCTACACCTTC
>TRBV5-1|TRBD2|many|TRBJ2-5
CASSLSSGQETQYF
TGCGCCAGCAGCCTGTCTAGCGGACAAGAGACCCAGTACTTC
>TRBV21-1|.|.|TRBJ2-4
CASSKGESSGRKNIQYF
TGTGCCAGCAGCAAAGGAGAGAGTAGCGGGAGAAAAAACATTCAGTACTTC
>TRBV20-1|TRBD2|many|TRBJ2-5
CSAAGGGQETQYF
TGCAGTGCCGCAGGCGGGGGGCAGGAGACCCAGTACTTC
>TRBV6-6|.|few|TRBJ2-1
CASSYSLRNEQFF
TGTGCCAGCAGTTACTCGCTCCGCAATGAGCAGTTCTTC
>TRBV20-1|TRBD2|few|TRBJ2-1
CSAIPTDSGTSSYNEQFF
TGCAGTGCTATACCCACCGATAGCGGGACCAGCTCCTACAATGAGCAGTTCTTC
>TRBV12-3/TRBV12-4|TRBD1|few|TRBJ1-1
CASTRTGANTEAFF
TGTGCCAGCACCCGGACAGGAGCGAACACTGAAGCTTTCTTT
>TRBV7-2|.|many|TRBJ2-1
CASSRTWGLYNEQFF
TGTGCCAGCAGCCGGACTTGGGGGCTTTACAATGAGCAGTTCTTC
>TRBV18|.|few|TRBJ1-2
CASSPQAQDGYTF
TGTGCCAGCTCACCTCAAGCACAAGATGGCTACACCTTC
>TRBV5-1|TRBD1|.|TRBJ1-6
CASSLDGRDRGNSPLHF
TGCGCCAGCAGCTTGGACGGACGGGACAGGGGCAATTCACCCCTCCACTTT
>TRBV7-9|.|.|TRBJ2-3
CASSFRRVGTDTQYF
TGTGCCAGCAGCTTCCGCAGGGTCGGCACAGATACGCAGTATTTT
>TRBV20-1|TRBD2|.|TRBJ2-5
CSWGPTSSETQYF
TGCTCTTGGGGCCCGACTAGCTCGGAGACCCAGTACTTC
>TRBV6-5|.|.|TRBJ1-2
CASSGSGGYTF
TGTGCCAGCAGCGGGAGTGGTGGCTACACCTTC
>TRBV30|TRBD2|few|TRBJ2-3
CAWDSNHLAGVAQYF
TGTGCCTGGGACTCGAACCATCTAGCGGGGGTAGCCCAGTATTTT
>TRBV15|TRBD1|.|TRBJ1-2
CATSRDADRGRGYTF
TGTGCCACCAGCAGAGATGCAGACAGGGGGCGAGGCTACACCTTC
>TRBV9|.|few|TRBJ2-2
CASSVGWTSNTGELFF
TGTGCCAGCAGCGTAGGGTGGACGTCAAACACCGGGGAGCTGTTTTTT
>TRBV4-1|TRBD1|once|TRBJ1-1
CASSQVVGQGLSTEAFF
TGCGCCAGCAGCCAAGTCGTGGGACAGGGGTTGAGCACTGAAGCTTTCTTT
>TRBV5-1|TRBD1|few|TRBJ2-3
CASSGGTGNTDTQYF
TGCGCCAGCAGCGGAGGGACAGGAAACACAGATACGCAGTATTTT
>TRBV12-3/TRBV12-4|.|.|TRBJ2-7
CASSSWTAGEQYF
TGTGCCAGCAGTTCATGGACCGCAGGAGAGCAGTACTTC
>TRBV5-6|.|.|TRBJ2-1
CASSLLVSGYDEQFF
TGTGCCAGCAGCTTGTTAGTTAGCGGATACGATGAGCAGTTCTTC
>TRBV7-3|.|.|TRBJ2-2
CASSFIGNTGELFF
TGCGCCAGCAGCTTTATAGGAAACACCGGGGAGCTGTTTTTT
>TRBV9|TRBD1|.|TRBJ2-1
CASSALPGQGRNEQFF
TGTGCCAGCAGCGCCCTTCCCGGACAGGGGAGGAATGAGCAGTTCTTC
>TRBV6-6|TRBD1|.|TRBJ1-2
CASWTGTANYGYTF
TGTGCCAGTTGGACCGGGACAGCAAACTATGGCTACACCTTC
>TRBV20-1|.|few|TRBJ1-1
CSARDPLMANTEAFF
TGCAGTGCTAGAGACCCTTTAATGGCTAACACTGAAGCTTTCTTT
>TRBV2|.|few|TRBJ2-5
CASRDTEETQYF
TGTGCCAGCCGGGACACCGAGGAGACCCAGTACTTC
>TRBV7-8|TRBD2|.|TRBJ2-7
CASSLESAGGRYEQYF
TGTGCCAGCAGCTTAGAATCGGCGGGAGGGCGGTACGAGCAGTACTTC
>TRBV7-2|TRBD2|few|TRBJ2-1
CASSPNGLAGNEQFF
TGTGCCAGCAGCCCAAATGGACTAGCGGGCAATGAGCAGTTCTTC
>TRBV6-1|.|.|TRBJ1-3
CASSARRTEDTIYF
TGTGCCAGCAGTGCCCGCAGGACGGAGGACACCATATATTTT
>TRBV12-3/TRBV12-4|.|many|TRBJ2-1
CASSFPRGSTYNEQFF
TGTGCCAGCAGTTTCCCTCGGGGATCTACCTACAATGAGCAGTTCTTC
>TRBV27|.|.|TRBJ2-7
CASSALPSNEGVYEQYF
TGTGCCAGCAGCGCTCTCCCATCAAATGAAGGGGTCTACGAGCAGTACTTC
>TRBV6-1|TRBD1|once|TRBJ1-1
CASRSEAIPGTASRLNTEAFF
TGTGCCAGCAGATCAGAAGCGATCCCCGGGACAGCGAGTCGGCTGAACACTGAAGCTTTCTTT
>TRBV27|TRBD1|.|TRBJ1-5
CASGLSRGGSNQPQHF
TGTGCCAGCGGACTCTCCAGGGGGGGGAGCAATCAGCCCCAGCATTTT
>TRBV12-3/TRBV12-4|TRBD1|.|TRBJ1-2
CASSRTGLSYGYTF
TGTGCCAGCTCAAGGACAGGGCTTAGCTATGGCTACACCTTC
>TRBV27|.|.|TRBJ1-1
CASSLYQGTEAFF
TGTGCCAGCAGTTTATATCAGGGGACTGAAGCTTTCTTT
>TRBV4-1|TRBD1|few|TRBJ2-1
CASSQVPGQSSYNEQFF
TGCGCCAGCAGCCAAGTGCCGGGACAGAGCTCCTACAATGAGCAGTTCTTC
>TRBV11-2|TRBD2|.|TRBJ2-5
CASSLGATSGRAETQYF
TGTGCCAGCAGCTTGGGGGCAACTAGCGGGAGGGCAGAGACCCAGTACTTC
>TRBV7-9|TRBD1|.|TRBJ2-7
CASRGPGQGYEQYF
TGTGCCAGCAGAGGACCGGGACAGGGCTACGAGCAGTACTTC
>TRBV20-1|.|few|TRBJ2-7
CSARDIRGSLSTYEQYF
TGCAGTGCTAGAGATATAAGGGGCAGCCTATCAACCTACGAGCAGTACTTC
>TRBV15|.|.|TRBJ2-4
CATSRLGPAAWEQYF
TGTGCCACCAGCAGACTTGGGCCGGCGGCCTGGGAGCAGTACTTC
>TRBV10-3|.|.|TRBJ1-1
CAISETGIGAFF
TGTGCCATCAGCGAAACCGGGATTGGAGCTTTCTTT
>TRBV2|TRBD2|.|TRBJ2-1
CASTHSGDVTYSQDEQFF
TGTGCCAGCACCCATAGCGGGGACGTGACCTACTCGCAGGATGAGCAGTTCTTC
>TRBV20-1|TRBD1|.|TRBJ2-5
CSAAWDRGAETQYF
TGCAGTGCAGCTTGGGACAGGGGTGCAGAGACCCAGTACTTC
>TRBV7-8|.|.|TRBJ2-7
CASSLEWDSYEQYF
TGTGCCAGCAGCTTAGAATGGGACTCCTACGAGCAGTACTTC
>TRBV20-1|.|few|TRBJ1-2
CSAREDSDYYGYTF
TGCAGTGCCCGAGAGGACAGCGACTACTATGGCTACACCTTC
>TRBV2|TRBD2|.|TRBJ2-5
CASSDEWASGLQETQYF
TGTGCCAGCAGTGATGAGTGGGCTAGCGGCCTACAAGAGACCCAGTACTTC
>TRBV5-1|TRBD1|few|TRBJ2-3
CASSLEGQASDTQYF
TGCGCCAGCAGCTTGGAGGGACAGGCTTCAGATACGCAGTATTTT
>TRBV28|.|few|TRBJ2-1
CASSLAGTQFF
TGTGCCAGCAGTTTGGCCGGGACCCAGTTCTTC
>TRBV20-1|TRBD1|few|TRBJ2-5
CSARLDRGLETQYF
TGCAGTGCTAGATTGGACAGGGGGCTGGAGACCCAGTACTTC